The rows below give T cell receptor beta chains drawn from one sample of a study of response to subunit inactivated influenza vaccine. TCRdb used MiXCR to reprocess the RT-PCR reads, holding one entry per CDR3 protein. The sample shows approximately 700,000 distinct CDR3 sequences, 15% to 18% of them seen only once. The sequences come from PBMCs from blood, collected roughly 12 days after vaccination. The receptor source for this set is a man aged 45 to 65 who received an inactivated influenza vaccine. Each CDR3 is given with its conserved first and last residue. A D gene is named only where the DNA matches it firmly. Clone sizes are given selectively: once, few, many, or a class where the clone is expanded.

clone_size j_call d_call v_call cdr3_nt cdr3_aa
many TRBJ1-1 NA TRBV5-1 TGTGCCAGCAGCCTGAGTGCAGGGAACACTGAAGCTTTCTTT CASSLSAGNTEAFF
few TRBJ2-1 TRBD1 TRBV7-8 TGTGCCAGCAGCTTATATTTTTTTGACAGGGGCTATGAGCAGTTCTTC CASSLYFFDRGYEQFF
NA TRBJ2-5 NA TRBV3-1 TGTGCCAGCAGCCAAGATATTCGGGATCAAGAGACCCAGTACTTC CASSQDIRDQETQYF
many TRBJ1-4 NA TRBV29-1 TGCAGCGTTGACCGAAATGAAAAACTGTTTTTT CSVDRNEKLFF
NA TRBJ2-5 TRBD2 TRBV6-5 TGTGCCAGCAGGATAGCGGGTGGGACCCAGTACTTC CASRIAGGTQYF
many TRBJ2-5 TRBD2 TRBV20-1 TGCAGTGCTAGGCCCCGAACTAGCGGCTCGACCCAGTACTTC CSARPRTSGSTQYF
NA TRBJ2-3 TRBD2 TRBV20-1 TGCAGTGCTAGATCTGGACTAGCGGGGTACCGAGCGCAGTATTTT CSARSGLAGYRAQYF
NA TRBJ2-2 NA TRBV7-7 TGTGCTAGCAGCTCTGGGAATGCTGGCGGGGAGCTGTTTTTT CASSSGNAGGELFF
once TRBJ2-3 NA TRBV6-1 TGTGCCAGCAGTCGGAGAAAAAACACAGATACGCAGTATTTT CASSRRKNTDTQYF
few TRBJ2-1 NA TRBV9 TGTGCCAGCAGCCCCCAGACACAGATATACAATGAGCAGTTCTTC CASSPQTQIYNEQFF
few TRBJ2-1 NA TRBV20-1 TGCAGTGCACGACCCCCGGGAAAGCTGTACAATGAGCAGTTCTTC CSARPPGKLYNEQFF
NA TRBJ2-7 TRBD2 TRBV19 TGTGCCAGTAGTATAGCCGGGAGGCACGAGCAGTACTTC CASSIAGRHEQYF
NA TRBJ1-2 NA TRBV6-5 TGTGCCAGCAGTTACGCAGGGATTAGCTATGGCTACACCTTC CASSYAGISYGYTF
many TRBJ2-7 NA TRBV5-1 TGCGCCAGCAGCTTGGTAGACCCTCGCTACGAGCAGTACTTC CASSLVDPRYEQYF
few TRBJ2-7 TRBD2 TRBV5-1 TGCGCCAGCAGCTTGGAGGCTAGCGGGGGCGAGCAGTACTTC CASSLEASGGEQYF
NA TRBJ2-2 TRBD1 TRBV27 TGTGCCAGCAGCGTGAACAGGGGGCGCCTGATTATGACCGGGGAGCTGTTTTTT CASSVNRGRLIMTGELFF
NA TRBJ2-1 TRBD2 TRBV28 TGTGCCAGCAGCCATGAACTAGCGGGAGAATGGAGTGAGCAGTTCTTC CASSHELAGEWSEQFF
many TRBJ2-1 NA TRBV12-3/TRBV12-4 TGTGCCAGCAGTTACAAGTTTCCCTACAATGAGCAGTTCTTC CASSYKFPYNEQFF
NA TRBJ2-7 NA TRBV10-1 TGCGCCAGCAGTAATTTCCCGGGCTCCTACGAGCAGTACTTC CASSNFPGSYEQYF
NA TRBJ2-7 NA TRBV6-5 TGTGCCAGCAGTTACGTAGACAGTTTGGGGGAGCAGTACTTC CASSYVDSLGEQYF
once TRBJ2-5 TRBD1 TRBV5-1 TGCGCCAGCAGCTCACAGGGGGCGACGGAGACCCAGTACTTC CASSSQGATETQYF
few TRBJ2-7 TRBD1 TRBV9 TGTGCCAGCAGCGTAGGAGGGACAGCCTCCTACGAGCAGTACTTC CASSVGGTASYEQYF
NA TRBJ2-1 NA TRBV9 TGTGCCAGCAGCCCGGAGCCCCCAGCAACCTACAATGAGCAGTTCTTC CASSPEPPATYNEQFF
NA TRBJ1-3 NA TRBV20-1 TGCAGTGCTAGTCAGGACTCTGGAAACACCATATATTTT CSASQDSGNTIYF
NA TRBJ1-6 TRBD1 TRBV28 TGTGCCAGCAGTCACCAATGGAGTGGGACAGGGGATTCACCCCTCCACTTT CASSHQWSGTGDSPLHF
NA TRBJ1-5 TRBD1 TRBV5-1 TGCGCCAGCAGCTACGGACAGGGTCAGCCCCAGCATTTT CASSYGQGQPQHF
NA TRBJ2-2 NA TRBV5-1 TGCGCCAGCAGCTTAGCACAGGGCAGCGGGGAGCTGTTTTTT CASSLAQGSGELFF
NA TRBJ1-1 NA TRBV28 TGTGCCAGCAACGTACAGCTTTTAAACACTGAAGCTTTCTTT CASNVQLLNTEAFF
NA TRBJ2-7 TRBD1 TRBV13 TGTGCCAGCAGCTTCCTCGGGACAGGGTACTACGAGCAGTACTTC CASSFLGTGYYEQYF
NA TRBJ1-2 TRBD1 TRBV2 TGTGCCAGCAGTGCTGACAGGGGGATTGTCTATGGCTACACCTTC CASSADRGIVYGYTF
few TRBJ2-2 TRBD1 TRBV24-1 TGTGCCACCAGTGCCATTGCTCAGGGACAGGGGGCCGGGGAGCTGTTTTTT CATSAIAQGQGAGELFF
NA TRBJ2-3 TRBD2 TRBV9 TGTGCCAGCTCCGTTTTAGCGGGAGGAAGCTCAGATACGCAGTATTTT CASSVLAGGSSDTQYF
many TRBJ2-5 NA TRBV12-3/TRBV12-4 TGTGCCAGCAGTTTTCCCGGGAGTCGGGAGACCCAGTACTTC CASSFPGSRETQYF
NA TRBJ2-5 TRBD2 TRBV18 TGTGCCAGCTCACCCCAACTCGCGGGAGGTGCAGAGACCCAGTACTTC CASSPQLAGGAETQYF
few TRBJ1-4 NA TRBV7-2 TGTGCCAGCAGTTCAAACTCGCCGGGTACTAATGAAAAACTGTTTTTT CASSSNSPGTNEKLFF
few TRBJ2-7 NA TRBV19 TGTGCCAGTAGTGCCGGACTTTCACCCTCCTACGAGCAGTACTTC CASSAGLSPSYEQYF
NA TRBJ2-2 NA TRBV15 TGTGCCACCAGCAGAGGGCAAGGGACCGGGGAGCTGTTTTTT CATSRGQGTGELFF
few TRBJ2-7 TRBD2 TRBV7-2 TGTGCCAGCAGCTGGGCTAGCGGCAACGAGCAGTACTTC CASSWASGNEQYF
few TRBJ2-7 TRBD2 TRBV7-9 TGTGCCAGCAGGCGGGAGGGCTACGAGCAGTACTTC CASRREGYEQYF
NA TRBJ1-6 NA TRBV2 TGTGCCAGCAGTGGACGTGGAAGGGAGTCACCCCTCCGCTTT CASSGRGRESPLRF
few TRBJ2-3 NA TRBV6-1 TGTGCCAGCAAAAAACCAGGGGCAGGGGCTAGGGCAGATACGCAGTATTTT CASKKPGAGARADTQYF
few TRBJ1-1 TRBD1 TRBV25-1 TGTGCCAGCCGCAAGGGGACAGGGAACACTGAAGCTTTCTTT CASRKGTGNTEAFF
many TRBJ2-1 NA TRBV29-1 TGCAGCGTCGGCGAGCGGAGGGGCAATGAGCAGTTCTTC CSVGERRGNEQFF